These 27 T cell receptor beta chains were all obtained from the same sample, sequenced in a study of cytomegalovirus exposure and HLA in healthy donors (dated by TCRdb to about 2017). Library preparation used the immunoSEQ multiplex PCR assay. The multiplex PCR relied on a mix of 60 forward primers for TCR Vbeta segments and 13 reverse primers for TCR Jbeta segments. Not all clones reach the TCRdb copy of this immuneACCESS table, which keeps in-frame sequences only. Checked studies attribute under half of the gap to unresolved V genes and leave the rest unexplained. The sample table shows about 180,000 clones, and roughly 80% are seen once. Roughly 2.3% of the sample goes to the ten largest clones. The sequenced material came from PBMCs. The receptor source for this set is a man aged 55 to 70 in good health and CMV-seronegative.

V is TRBV6-6 and J is TRBJ2-1; 11 nucleotides line up with TRBD2. CDR1 and CDR2 from the germline V gene are MNHNY and SVGAGI (reference sequence). The CDR3 is 15 amino acids. Trimming took 2 bases from V and 6 from J; bases not matched to a gene: 3. The CDR3, as DNA: TGTGCCAGCAGTTACAGGACTAGCGGGCTCAATGAGCAGTTCTTC. Residues: CASSYRTSGLNEQFF.

The chain employs TRBV11-3 and TRBJ2-2; a possible D gene is TRBD2 (7 bases). CDR1 is SGHNT and CDR2 is YENEEA in the germline V gene. CDR3 length equals 15 residues. Trimming removed 4 bases from V and 4 bases from J, with 13 bases in between. CDR3 sequence: CASSSGGPSTGELFF. The CDR3 nucleotides are TGTGCCAGCAGCTCCGGGGGGCCGAGCACCGGGGAGCTGTTTTTT.

Details on this clone: The junction and the germline gene differ at one end; a read error may be behind it. The chain recombines TRBV7-8 with TRBJ2-7, with TRBD1 matching 9 bases. Germline V gives CDR1 SGHVS, CDR2 FQNEAQ. This CDR3 is built from 16 residues. Here the CDR3 reads CASSTGTGSLRYGQYF. As DNA, the CDR3 is TGTGCCAGCAGCACCGGGACAGGGAGTCTGAGGTACGGGCAGTACTTC.

This clone was seen only a few times. CDR3 nucleotide sequence: TGTGCCAGCAGTTACTCGAGGGGGTTGGGCACTGAAGCTTTCTTT. The encoded protein is CASSYSRGLGTEAFF. The chain carries TRBV6-5 and TRBJ1-1; possible D gene TRBD1, 6 bases. Trimming removed 0 bases from V and 4 bases from J, with 12 bases in between. CDR1 is MNHEY, CDR2 SVGAGI, per germline. This CDR3 contains 15 residues.

Of note for this clone: Other DNA sequences within the sample encode an identical CDR3. The rearrangement links TRBV5-1 to TRBJ2-5; possible D gene TRBD1, 5 bases. The CDR3 totals 13 residues. V was clipped by 4 bases and J by 2 bases, with 9 bases between them. Per the germline V gene, CDR1 is SGHRS and CDR2 is YFSETQ. The CDR3 here is CASSTDTQETQYF. In DNA form, the CDR3 reads TGCGCCAGCAGCACGGACACACAAGAGACCCAGTACTTC.

The rearrangement joins TRBV19 to TRBJ1-4; 7 bases align to TRBD1. The CDR3 runs 15 residues. The germline V gene encodes CDR1 LNHDA and CDR2 SQIVND (reference sequence). The J segment lost 8 bases and the V segment lost 3 bases, leaving 9 bases of the junction unmatched. CDR3 nucleotides: TGTGCCAGTAGTATCCTGCGACAGGGTGACGAAAAACTGTTTTTT. Its protein is CASSILRQGDEKLFF.

The CDR3 spells CASSIPGLGDEQFF. As DNA, the CDR3 is TGTGCCAGTAGTATTCCGGGACTAGGAGACGAGCAGTTCTTC. The J gene is TRBJ2-1, the V gene TRBV19, with TRBD2 identical over 8 bases. This CDR3 region has 14 residues. Germline V lookup: CDR1 LNHDA, CDR2 SQIVND (reference sequence). J lost 10 bases, V lost 3 bases, and 8 bases had no gene match.

The chain uses TRBV14 and TRBJ2-1; D gene ambiguous. There are 14 residues in the CDR3. Trimming pared 0 bases from V and 6 bases from J, leaving 9 bases between. Germline CDR1 and CDR2: SGHDN and FVKESK. This chain's CDR3 is CASSQEVASNEQFF. The CDR3, as DNA: TGTGCCAGCAGCCAAGAAGTGGCTAGCAATGAGCAGTTCTTC.

Of note for this clone: A read error may account for a junction end that differs from germline. The gene calls are TRBV19 and TRBJ1-5; perhaps TRBD1 as D (6 bases). Germline V gene lookup returns CDR1 LNHDA and CDR2 SQIVND (reference sequence). The CDR3 runs 21 residues. This chain's CDR3 is CASSINFPLAGGLGGNQPQNF. The CDR3 DNA reads as TGTGCCAGTAGTATCAATTTCCCATTGGCGGGGGGCCTAGGTGGCAATCAGCCCCAGAATTTT.

This chain connects TRBV25-1 to TRBJ2-3, with 13 bases aligning to TRBD2. J gave up 6 bases and V 4 bases, and 10 bases lay outside the gene matches. The CDR3 extends over 17 amino acids. CDR1 is MGHDK, CDR2 SYGVNS, per germline. This CDR3 is CASSVRTSGRPVDTQYF. In DNA form, the CDR3 reads TGTGCCAGCAGTGTCAGGACTAGCGGGAGACCAGTGGATACGCAGTATTTT.

This clone came up once. This chain connects TRBV19 to TRBJ2-3, with 10 bases matching TRBD2. Germline V CDR1 and CDR2: LNHDA, SQIVND (reference sequence). V was pared by 7 bases and J by 2 bases, with 9 bases of the junction left unmatched. The CDR3 length is 16 residues. CDR3 bases: TGTGCCAGTAAGCGGGAGGGCCATTCGGCCACAGATACGCAGTATTTT. It codes for CASKREGHSATDTQYF.

This chain connects TRBV19 to TRBJ2-6; D unresolved. The CDR3 is 14 residues long. The V gene lost 5 bases and the J gene lost 0 bases, with 5 bases spanning the gap. CDR1 and CDR2 (germline): LNHDA, SQIVND (reference sequence). The CDR3 spells CASSVNSGANVLTF. The DNA of the CDR3 is TGTGCCAGTAGTGTCAACTCTGGGGCCAACGTCCTGACTTTC.

The V call is TRBV7-2, the J call TRBJ1-1; D is possibly TRBD1 (6 bases). This CDR3 is built from 15 residues. Per the germline V gene, CDR1 is SGHTA and CDR2 is FQGNSA. Deletions cut 5 bases from V and 0 bases from J, with 13 bases between. The DNA for the CDR3 is TGTGCCAGCAGCCCCAGGGGCGTCATGAACACTGAAGCTTTCTTT. It is translated as CASSPRGVMNTEAFF.

The rearrangement links TRBV5-4 to TRBJ2-5; TRBD2 agrees at 10 bases. V was clipped by 2 bases and J by 2 bases; unmatched bases: 9. Germline V CDR1 and CDR2: SGHNT, YYREEE (reference sequence). The length of the CDR3 is 17 residues. CDR3 nucleotides: TGTGCCAGCAGCTTACCACTAGCGGGAAGAGGGCAAGAGACCCAGTACTTC. Protein product: CASSLPLAGRGQETQYF.

The rearrangement joins TRBV5-1 to TRBJ1-5, with D perhaps TRBD1 (5 bases). The CDR3 consists of 15 residues. V was clipped by 2 bases and J by 2 bases, with 11 bases between them. Germline CDR1 reads SGHRS; CDR2 reads YFSETQ. This CDR3 is CASSLTTGGNQPQHF. The CDR3 DNA reads TGCGCCAGCAGCTTAACCACAGGAGGCAATCAGCCCCAGCATTTT.

V and J are TRBV19 and TRBJ1-5; TRBD1 matches 9 bases. The CDR3 loop spans 18 amino acids. After removal of 10 bases from V and 2 bases from J, the junction contained 18 bases not matched to a gene. CDR1 and CDR2 from the germline V gene are LNHDA and SQIVND (reference sequence). The CDR3 region has the DNA TGTGCCACTAGGACTCCGCGTCGGACAGGGGAGGGCAATCAGCCCCAGCATTTT. It is translated as CATRTPRRTGEGNQPQHF.

CDR3 sequence: CASSVGQGAGTDTQYF. The DNA of the CDR3 is TGTGCCAGCAGCGTAGGACAGGGGGCAGGCACAGATACGCAGTATTTT. The V call is TRBV9, the J call TRBJ2-3, with 10 bases fitting TRBD1. The CDR3 sequence is 16 residues long. In germline, CDR1 is SGDLS, CDR2 YYNGEE. V shed 0 bases and J 1 base; nucleotides not matched to a gene: 2.

This sequence joins TRBV5-4 and TRBJ2-1; TRBD2 aligns across 8 bases. CDR3 length: 13 amino acids. The V and J ends lost 0 bases and 12 bases, in that order; junction bases with no gene match: 5. The germline gives CDR1 SGHNT, CDR2 YYREEE (reference sequence). The CDR3 loop reads CASSLAGGGRQFF. The CDR3 DNA follows: TGTGCCAGCAGCTTGGCCGGGGGGGGTCGGCAGTTCTTC.

Concerning this clone itself: The same CDR3 can be traced to other DNA sequences in this sample. This chain links TRBV29-1 with TRBJ2-5; D possibly corresponds to TRBD1 (6 bases). The CDR3 has 18 amino acids. Germline V gene data show CDR1 as SQVTM and CDR2 as ANQGSEA. Trimming removed 1 base at V and 4 bases at J, with 25 bases between. CDR3 loop: CSVEGGGQLAGMSETQYF. CDR3 bases: TGCAGCGTTGAAGGTGGGGGCCAACTGGCGGGTATGTCAGAGACCCAGTACTTC.

The J gene is TRBJ2-7, the V gene TRBV7-9; 7 nucleotides align to TRBD2. Germline trimming cut 3 bases from V and 5 bases from J; bases unmatched to any gene: 16. Looked up from germline, CDR1 is SEHNR and CDR2 is FQNEAQ (reference sequence). This CDR3 spans 17 amino acids. CDR3 nucleotide sequence: TGTGCCAGCAGCTTGAGAGCAGGACTAGGAAAGGGCGACGAGCAGTACTTC. Its translation is CASSLRAGLGKGDEQYF.

The V and J genes are TRBV18 and TRBJ1-3; D perhaps matches TRBD1 (6 bases). Trimming took 3 bases from V and 5 from J, leaving 14 bases between them. The CDR3 length is 15 residues. Per germline, CDR1 KGHSH and CDR2 LQKENI. The CDR3 DNA follows: TGTGCCAGCTCACCGGGACAAGGGGACCGAAACACCATATATTTT. Protein product: CASSPGQGDRNTIYF.

This clone was seen more than once but under ten times. V is TRBV21-1 and J is TRBJ2-1; no check of the table's D call, TRBD2, against the DNA was made. TRBV21-1 is classified as a pseudogene. This CDR3 spans 17 amino acids. This CDR3 is CASSTRAGYRSYNEQFF. CDR3 nucleotide sequence: TGTGCCAGCAGCACTCGAGCGGGGTATCGCTCCTACAATGAGCAGTTCTTC.

The chain recombines TRBV2 with TRBJ1-2; TRBD1 aligns across 8 bases. CDR3 length: 13 residues. Looked up from germline, CDR1 is SNHLY and CDR2 is FYNNEI. Trimming took 8 bases from V and 2 from J; bases not matched to a gene: 4. CDR3: CASRGQANYGYTF. The DNA of the CDR3 is TGTGCCAGCCGGGGACAGGCCAACTATGGCTACACCTTC.

The chain is built from TRBV7-2 and TRBJ2-1; 9 nucleotides agree with TRBD2. The germline V gene encodes CDR1 SGHTA and CDR2 FQGNSA. Trimming cost V 2 bases and J 8 bases; bases outside gene matches: 7. This CDR3 region has 15 residues. The CDR3 DNA reads as TGTGCCAGCAGCTTATTTGGCGGGAGGGGCGATGAGCAGTTCTTC. Translating it yields CASSLFGGRGDEQFF. Supplemented by reference TRBV7-2 and TRBJ2-1, the full variable domain reads GAGVSQSPSNKVTEKGKDVELRCDPISGHTALYWYRQSLGQGLEFLIYFQGNSAPDKSGLPSDRFSAERTGGSVSTLTIQRTQQEDSAVYLCASSLFGGRGDEQFFGPGTRLTVL.

In nucleotides, the CDR3 is TGCGCCAGCAGCTTGAATCCGGGAGTCCGAATCCAAGAGACCCAGTACTTC. Its protein product is CASSLNPGVRIQETQYF. The genes are TRBV5-1 and TRBJ2-5; maybe TRBD2 (6 bases). The germline V gene has CDR1 SGHRS and CDR2 YFSETQ. The V end lost 1 base, the J end lost 1 base, and 17 bases lay between the germline ends. This CDR3 has 17 residues.

The rearrangement uses TRBV7-6 and TRBJ2-2; 7 positions agree with TRBD2. Germline CDR1 SGHVS, CDR2 FNYEAQ. This CDR3 contains 14 residues. Trimming cost V 6 bases and J 4 bases; bases outside gene matches: 5. This chain's CDR3 is CASSSPGGTGELFF. The CDR3 DNA reads as TGTGCCAGCAGTTCACCGGGGGGCACCGGGGAGCTGTTTTTT.

This clone was detected only once. This chain connects TRBV2 to TRBJ1-1; tentatively, D is TRBD1 (5 bases). Trimming shortened V by 3 bases and J by 1 base, and 6 bases separated the two germline ends. Germline assignment: CDR1 SNHLY and CDR2 FYNNEI. This CDR3 has 13 amino acids. CDR3: CASSDRANTEAFF. CDR3 nucleotide sequence: TGTGCCAGCAGTGACAGGGCGAACACTGAAGCTTTCTTT.